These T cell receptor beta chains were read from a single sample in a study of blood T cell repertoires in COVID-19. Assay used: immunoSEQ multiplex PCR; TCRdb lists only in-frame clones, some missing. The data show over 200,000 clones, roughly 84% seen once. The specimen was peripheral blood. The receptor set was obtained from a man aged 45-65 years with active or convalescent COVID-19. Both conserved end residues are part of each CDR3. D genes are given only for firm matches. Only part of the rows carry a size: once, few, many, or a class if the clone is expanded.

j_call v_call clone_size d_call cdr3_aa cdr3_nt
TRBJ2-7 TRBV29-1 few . CSVELTGARYEQYF TGCAGCGTTGAACTGACAGGAGCCCGATACGAGCAGTACTTC
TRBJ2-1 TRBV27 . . CASSFFGGPPYNEQFF TGTGCCAGCAGTTTCTTCGGGGGGCCCCCCTACAATGAGCAGTTCTTC
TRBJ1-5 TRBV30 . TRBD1 CAWSKVWTGINQPQHF TGTGCCTGGAGTAAGGTTTGGACAGGGATCAATCAGCCCCAGCATTTT
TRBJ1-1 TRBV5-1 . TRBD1 CASGEGAHRATEAFF TGCGCCAGCGGTGAGGGGGCTCACCGGGCCACTGAAGCTTTCTTT
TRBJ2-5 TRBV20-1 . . CSARALETQYF TGCAGTGCTAGAGCGTTGGAGACCCAGTACTTC
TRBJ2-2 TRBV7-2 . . CASSLVIVGGANTGELFF TGTGCCAGCAGCTTAGTTATTGTTGGCGGGGCGAACACCGGGGAGCTGTTTTTT
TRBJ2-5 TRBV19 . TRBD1 CASSIVPGQGGETQYF TGTGCCAGTAGTATAGTTCCCGGACAGGGAGGAGAGACCCAGTACTTC
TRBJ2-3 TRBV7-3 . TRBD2 CASSVTSGGGTDTQYF TGTGCCAGCAGCGTGACTAGCGGGGGAGGCACAGATACGCAGTATTTT
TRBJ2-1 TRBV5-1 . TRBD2 CASSVSGETYNEQFF TGCGCCAGCAGCGTTAGCGGGGAGACCTACAATGAGCAGTTCTTC
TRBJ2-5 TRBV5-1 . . CASREWETQYF TGCGCCAGCAGAGAGTGGGAGACCCAGTACTTC
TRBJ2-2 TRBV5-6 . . CASSLLRSNTGELFF TGTGCCAGCAGCTTGCTACGATCGAACACCGGGGAGCTGTTTTTT
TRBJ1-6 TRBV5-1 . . CASSLDQGFASPLHF TGCGCCAGCAGCTTGGATCAGGGTTTTGCCTCACCCCTCCACTTT
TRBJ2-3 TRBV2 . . CASSEAGVRTDTQYF TGTGCCAGCAGTGAAGCAGGGGTTCGCACAGATACGCAGTATTTT
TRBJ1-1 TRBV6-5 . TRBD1 CASRAGQGGNTEAFF TGTGCCAGCAGAGCGGGACAGGGGGGGAACACTGAAGCTTTCTTT
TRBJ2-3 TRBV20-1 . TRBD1 CSASAGQGPDTQYF TGCAGTGCTAGTGCCGGACAGGGGCCAGATACGCAGTATTTT
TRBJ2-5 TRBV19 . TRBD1 CASRLTGAGETQYF TGTGCCAGTAGGCTCACAGGGGCAGGGGAGACCCAGTACTTC
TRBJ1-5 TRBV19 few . CASSMVQGQQPQHF TGTGCCAGTAGTATGGTACAGGGACAACAGCCCCAGCATTTT
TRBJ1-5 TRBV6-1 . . CASSEAGQRSNQPQHF TGTGCCAGCAGTGAAGCAGGACAGAGGAGCAATCAGCCCCAGCATTTT
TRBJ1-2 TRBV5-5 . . CASSPTPGTNYGYTF TGTGCCAGCAGCCCCACCCCGGGAACTAACTATGGCTACACCTTC
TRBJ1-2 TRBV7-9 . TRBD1 CASSQDRAYGYTF TGTGCCAGCAGCCAGGACAGGGCCTATGGCTACACCTTC
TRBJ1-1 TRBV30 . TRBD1 CAWSTGGNTEAFF TGTGCCTGGAGTACAGGGGGAAACACTGAAGCTTTCTTT
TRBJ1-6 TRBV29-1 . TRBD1 CSVGDRGSPLHF TGCAGCGTTGGGGACAGGGGTTCACCCCTCCACTTT
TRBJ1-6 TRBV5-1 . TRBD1 CASSLDGTGSSYNSPLHF TGCGCCAGCAGCTTGGATGGGACAGGGTCCTCCTATAATTCACCCCTCCACTTT
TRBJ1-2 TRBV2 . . CASSEAQGAYGYTF TGTGCCAGCAGTGAAGCTCAAGGGGCATATGGCTACACCTTC
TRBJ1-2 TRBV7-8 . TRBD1 CASSSTWSEGATGYTF TGTGCCAGCAGTTCCACCTGGAGTGAGGGGGCTACTGGCTACACCTTC
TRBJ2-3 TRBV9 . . CASSSRTDTQYF TGTGCCAGCAGCTCTCGCACAGATACGCAGTATTTT
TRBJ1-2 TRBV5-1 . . CASSPLQGTDGYTF TGCGCCAGCAGCCCTTTACAGGGAACGGATGGCTACACCTTC
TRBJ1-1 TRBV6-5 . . CASSLREGDEAFF TGTGCCAGCAGTCTACGGGAGGGGGATGAAGCTTTCTTT
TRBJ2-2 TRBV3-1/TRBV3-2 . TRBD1 CASSLGQGATGELFF TGTGCCAGCAGCCTCGGACAGGGCGCGACCGGGGAGCTGTTTTTT
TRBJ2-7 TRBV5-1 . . CASSYGTHNEQYF TGCGCCAGCAGCTACGGGACACATAACGAGCAGTACTTC
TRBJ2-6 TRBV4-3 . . CASSQGQSGANVLTF TGCGCCAGCAGCCAAGGACAGTCTGGGGCCAACGTCCTGACTTTC
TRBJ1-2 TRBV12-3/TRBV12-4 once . CASSLTDYGYTF TGTGCCAGCTCTTTGACAGATTATGGCTACACCTTC
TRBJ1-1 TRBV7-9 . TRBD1 CASSLGTVNTEAFF TGTGCCAGCAGCTTGGGGACAGTGAACACTGAAGCTTTCTTT
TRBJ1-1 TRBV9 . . CASSETALNTEAFF TGTGCCAGCAGTGAGACAGCCCTGAACACTGAAGCTTTCTTT
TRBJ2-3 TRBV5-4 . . CASSLGQAPGTDTQYF TGTGCCAGCAGCTTGGGACAGGCCCCGGGCACAGATACGCAGTATTTT
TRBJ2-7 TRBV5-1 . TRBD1 CASSTGRTGAYEQYF TGCGCCAGCAGCACGGGAAGGACAGGGGCCTACGAGCAGTACTTC
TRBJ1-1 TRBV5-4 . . CASSRAGNTEAFF TGTGCCAGCAGCCGAGCTGGGAACACTGAAGCTTTCTTT
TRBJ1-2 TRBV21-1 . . CASSTRTGGRGGYTF TGTGCCAGCAGCACTAGGACAGGGGGCAGGGGAGGCTACACCTTC
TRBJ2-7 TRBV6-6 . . CATQGGRADYSYEQYF TGTGCCACCCAGGGGGGCAGGGCTGATTACTCCTACGAGCAGTACTTC
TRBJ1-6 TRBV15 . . CATSRGTRGNSPLHF TGTGCCACCAGCAGAGGTACAAGGGGGAATTCACCCCTCCACTTT